This record looks at one TCR beta chain sequence and its context. A read error may account for a junction end that differs from germline. Germline CDR1 and CDR2: MNHEY and SMNVEV (reference sequence). CDR3 length: 15 amino acids. An amount of RNA that ranged from roughly 0.5 to 1 ug was reverse transcribed with random hexamers. The TCR beta CDR3 was amplified by immunoSEQ multiplex PCR across 54 Vbeta, 13 Jbeta. TCRdb re-called the immunoSEQ multiplex PCR reads with MiXCR, one entry per CDR3 protein. The sample carries 170,000 or so distinct CDR3 sequences, about 93% recorded once. The sample is drawn from a study of CD8 T cells in Susac syndrome.

The TCR was taken from a human donor with multiple sclerosis. The chain combines TRBV27 with TRBJ2-5, with 10 bases aligning to TRBD2. The sequencing input was CD4+ T cells from PBMCs. CDR3 bases: TGTGCCAGCAGTTTGAGCGGGAGGGCCAGAAAGACCCAGCACTTC. Translating gives CASSLSGRARKTQHF.